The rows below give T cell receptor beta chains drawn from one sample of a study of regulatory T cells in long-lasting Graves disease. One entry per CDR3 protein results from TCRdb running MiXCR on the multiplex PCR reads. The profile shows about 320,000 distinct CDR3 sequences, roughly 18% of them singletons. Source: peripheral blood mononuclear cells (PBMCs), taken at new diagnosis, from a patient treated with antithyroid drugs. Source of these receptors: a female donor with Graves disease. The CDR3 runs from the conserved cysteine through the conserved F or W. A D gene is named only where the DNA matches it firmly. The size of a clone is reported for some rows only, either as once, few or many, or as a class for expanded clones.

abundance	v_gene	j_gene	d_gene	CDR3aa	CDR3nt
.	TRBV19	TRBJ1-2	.	CASSIPPIF	TGTGCCAGTAGTATCCCCCCGATCTTC
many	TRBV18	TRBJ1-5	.	CASSPRGATGNQPQHF	TGTGCCAGCTCACCACGGGGGGCGACGGGCAATCAGCCCCAGCATTTT
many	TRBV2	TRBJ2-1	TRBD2	CASNEESSGSRAYNEQFF	TGTGCCAGCAATGAAGAGAGTAGCGGGAGCCGGGCCTACAATGAGCAGTTCTTC
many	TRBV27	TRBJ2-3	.	CASSWGGDTQYF	TGTGCCAGCAGTTGGGGTGGGGATACGCAGTATTTT
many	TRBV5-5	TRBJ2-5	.	CASSTVWGEETQYF	TGTGCCAGCAGCACGGTGTGGGGGGAGGAGACCCAGTACTTC
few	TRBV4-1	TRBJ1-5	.	CASSPFWGSNQPQHF	TGCGCCAGCAGCCCCTTCTGGGGTAGCAATCAGCCCCAGCATTTT
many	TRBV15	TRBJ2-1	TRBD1	CATSRGDREFNEQFF	TGTGCCACCAGCAGAGGGGACAGGGAATTCAATGAGCAGTTCTTC
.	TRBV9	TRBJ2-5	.	CASSVEPEIETQYF	TGTGCCAGCAGCGTCGAACCCGAGATAGAGACCCAGTACTTC
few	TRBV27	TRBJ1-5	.	CASSTVSNQPQHF	TGTGCCAGCTCGACGGTTAGCAATCAGCCCCAGCATTTT
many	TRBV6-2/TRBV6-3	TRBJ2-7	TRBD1	CASRPGTGGYEQYF	TGTGCCAGCAGACCCGGGACAGGGGGATACGAGCAGTACTTC
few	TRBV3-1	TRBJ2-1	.	CASSQVSMYEVYNEQFF	TGTGCCAGCAGCCAAGTCTCCATGTACGAGGTCTACAATGAGCAGTTCTTC
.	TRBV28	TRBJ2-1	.	CASSQTPGDWYNEQFF	TGTGCCAGCAGCCAAACCCCAGGGGATTGGTACAATGAGCAGTTCTTC
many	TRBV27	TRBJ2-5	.	CASSPFTGQETQYF	TGTGCCAGCAGCCCCTTTACAGGGCAGGAGACCCAGTACTTC
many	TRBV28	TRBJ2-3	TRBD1	CASSFAPGGWDTQYF	TGTGCCAGCAGTTTCGCGCCAGGGGGCTGGGATACGCAGTATTTT
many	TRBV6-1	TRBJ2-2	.	CASTQGAPGELFF	TGTGCCAGCACCCAGGGTGCTCCCGGGGAGCTGTTTTTT
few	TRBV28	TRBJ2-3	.	CASSLDRFSTDTQYF	TGTGCCAGCAGCCTTGACAGGTTCAGCACAGATACGCAGTATTTT
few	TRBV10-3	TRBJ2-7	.	CAIKLRDTYYEQYF	TGTGCCATCAAGCTACGGGACACCTATTACGAGCAGTACTTC
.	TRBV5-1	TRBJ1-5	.	CASSSGGQQPQHF	TGCGCCAGCAGCTCGGGGGGGCAACAGCCCCAGCATTTT
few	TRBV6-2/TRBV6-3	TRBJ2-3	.	CASSPYTVITDTQYF	TGTGCCAGCAGTCCTTACACAGTTATCACAGATACGCAGTATTTT
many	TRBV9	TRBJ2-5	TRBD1	CASSLRDRGLQETQYF	TGTGCCAGCAGCTTACGGGACAGGGGGCTTCAAGAGACCCAGTACTTC
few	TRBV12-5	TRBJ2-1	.	CASGLVLAGSYNEQFF	TGTGCTAGTGGTTTGGTACTGGCGGGTTCCTACAATGAGCAGTTCTTC
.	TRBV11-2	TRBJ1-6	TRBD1	CASSARTGDNSPLHF	TGTGCCAGCAGCGCCCGGACAGGGGATAATTCACCCCTCCACTTT
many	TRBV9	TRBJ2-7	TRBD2	CASSRGTISYEQYF	TGTGCCAGCAGTCGTGGGACTATTTCCTACGAGCAGTACTTC
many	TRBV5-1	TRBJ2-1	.	CASSFLAAEQFF	TGCGCCAGCAGCTTCCTAGCAGCCGAGCAGTTCTTC
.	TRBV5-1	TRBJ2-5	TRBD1	CASSLGRQGGPQYF	TGCGCCAGCAGCTTGGGTCGACAGGGGGGACCCCAGTACTTC
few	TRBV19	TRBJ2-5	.	CASSIDLEREETQYF	TGTGCCAGTAGTATAGATCTCGAGAGAGAAGAGACCCAGTACTTC
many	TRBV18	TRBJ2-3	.	CASSPPRGGGPDTQYF	TGTGCCAGCTCACCACCCAGGGGTGGAGGCCCAGATACGCAGTATTTT
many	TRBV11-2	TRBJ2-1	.	CASSLVGPAQFF	TGTGCCAGCAGCTTAGTTGGTCCTGCCCAGTTCTTC
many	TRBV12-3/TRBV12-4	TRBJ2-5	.	CASSERMGAEETQYF	TGTGCCAGCAGCGAAAGGATGGGGGCGGAAGAGACCCAGTACTTC
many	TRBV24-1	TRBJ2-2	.	CATQRTTERPTHTGELFF	TGTGCCACCCAAAGGACTACAGAGAGGCCCACGCACACCGGGGAGCTGTTTTTT
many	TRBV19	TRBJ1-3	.	CASIWGTSSGNTIYF	TGTGCCAGTATATGGGGCACTTCGTCCGGAAACACCATATATTTT
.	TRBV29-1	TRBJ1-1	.	CSVSQGQNTEAFF	TGCAGCGTAAGCCAGGGACAGAACACTGAAGCTTTCTTT
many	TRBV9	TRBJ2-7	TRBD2	CASSVSASGKDEQYF	TGTGCCAGCAGCGTCTCCGCTAGCGGTAAGGACGAGCAGTACTTC
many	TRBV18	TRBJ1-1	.	CASSPLSAFF	TGTGCCAGCTCACCACTCTCAGCTTTCTTT
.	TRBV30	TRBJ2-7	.	CAWSVKGLSYEQYF	TGTGCCTGGAGTGTAAAGGGCCTCTCCTACGAGCAGTACTTC
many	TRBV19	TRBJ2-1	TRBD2	CASSIGGSGEPYNEQFF	TGTGCCAGTAGTATCGGGGGTAGCGGGGAACCCTACAATGAGCAGTTCTTC
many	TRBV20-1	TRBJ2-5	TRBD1	CSARRQGRETQYF	TGCAGTGCTAGGAGACAGGGACGGGAGACCCAGTACTTC
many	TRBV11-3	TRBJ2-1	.	CASSLNRNRDEQFF	TGTGCCAGCAGCTTGAACAGGAATAGGGATGAGCAGTTCTTC
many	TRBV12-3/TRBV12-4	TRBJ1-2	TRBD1	CASSETGTGYGYTF	TGTGCCAGCAGCGAAACCGGGACAGGCTATGGCTACACCTTC
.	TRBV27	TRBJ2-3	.	CASSLKGGGADTQYF	TGTGCCAGCAGTTTAAAGGGGGGGGGGGCGGATACGCAGTATTTT